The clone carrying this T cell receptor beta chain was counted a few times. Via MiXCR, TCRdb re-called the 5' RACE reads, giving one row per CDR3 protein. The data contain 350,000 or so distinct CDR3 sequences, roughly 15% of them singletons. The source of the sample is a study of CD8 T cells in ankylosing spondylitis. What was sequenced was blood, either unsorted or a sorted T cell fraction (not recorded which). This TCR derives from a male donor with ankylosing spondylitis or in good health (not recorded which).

The CDR3 region is CASSQGRGTYGYTF. As DNA, the CDR3 is TGTGCCAGCAGCCAAGGAAGGGGGACCTATGGCTACACCTTC. This rearrangement joins TRBV14 to TRBJ1-2; a weak D match, TRBD1 (6 bases). In germline, CDR1 is SGHDN, CDR2 FVKESK. The CDR3 runs 14 residues. V lost 1 base and J 4 bases, leaving 10 bases between the germline ends.